This T cell receptor beta chain emerged from a study of control samples from healthy donors and cancer patients. Germline CDR1 reads SGHAT; CDR2 reads FQNNGV. This CDR3 is 13 amino acids long. Trimming at V came to 5 bases and at J to 13 bases, leaving 10 bases not matched to a gene. Libraries were prepared by immunoSEQ multiplex PCR; TCRdb keeps only in-frame clonotypes and omits some of them. Among approximately 89,000 clones listed, around 85% were seen once. The sample consisted of blood. This sequence originates from a woman aged 40-49 years in good health. The rearrangement joins TRBV11-2 to TRBJ2-1, with 8 bases aligning to TRBD2. CDR3 in amino acids: CASSPPGGRGQFF. The CDR3 nucleotides are TGTGCCAGCAGCCCACCGGGGGGGCGGGGTCAGTTCTTC. The variable domain in full, completed from reference TRBV11-2 and TRBJ2-1, reads EAGVAQSPRYKIIEKRQSVAFWCNPISGHATLYWYQQILGQGPKLLIQFQNNGVVDDSQLPKDRFSAERLKGVDSTLKIQPAKLEDSAVYLCASSPPGGRGQFFGPGTRLTVL.